This T cell receptor (beta chain) was obtained from a study of blood T cell repertoires in COVID-19 (dated by TCRdb to the early 2020s). In terms of the full investigation: Samples covering the acute and convalescent phases of COVID-19 were provided by collaborators in the United States, Italy and Spain. The samples were drawn from two sources: the first 160 participants of the ongoing ImmuneRACE study, and about 1,300 subjects contributed by 6 global collaborators. The prospective study material was composed of cDNA or gDNA derived from T cells, B-cell-depleted T cells, or PBMCs. The repertoires were released in a freely available public database intended as a resource for research on the immune response to SARS-CoV-2. Where HLA class I and class II types were available, the types were taken from metadata supplied by the sample provider, not from assay-based typing. The sample metadata nearly always contained a de-identified subject ID, COVID-19 status, age in years and sex. The dataset comprised deeply sampled blood TCRbeta repertoires from subjects exposed to, actively infected with, or recovered from COVID-19. Paper-wide results and their limitations: The amount of clinical and demographic metadata varied by source and participant and was provided uncurated.

The collaborating institutions used their own protocols to collect whole blood in K2EDTA tubes. For TCRbeta analysis, collaborators shipped samples as frozen whole blood, isolated PBMCs, or DNA extracted from either of those sample types. In the case of this clone: Its antigen is still unknown. It has no much larger one-base neighbor in the sample; base qualities were not kept.

TCRbeta CDR3 regions were amplified from genomic DNA by means of the immunoSEQ Assay, a bias-controlled multiplex PCR. Under the source paper's analysis protocol: The number of nucleated cells in each sample was estimated from the amplification of reference gene primers within the assay. To quantify the absolute abundance of each unique TCRbeta CDR3 rearrangement, sequence reads were collapsed and filtered. For each sample, productive Simpson clonality was calculated by taking the square root of Simpson's diversity index across productive rearrangements. TCRdb took over this immuneACCESS table, retaining in-frame rearrangements with V and J assigned. Such tables are incomplete; in checked studies, under half of the missing clones stem from an unresolved V gene, and the remainder is unexplained. That table furnishes V, J and clone size, whereas the DNA furnished D and trimming. The sample data list around 110,000 clones, and approximately 78% of these were observed just once. Of the sample, 7.9% is held by the ten largest clones.

Sequenced input: peripheral blood. This receptor was obtained from a man between 65 and 85 years old with acute or convalescent COVID-19.

This receptor carries the CDR3 CASSARVHRGGNTIYF. The DNA sequence reads TGCGCCAGCAGTGCTAGGGTCCACCGGGGTGGAAACACCATATATTTT. Recombination joined TRBV10-1 with TRBJ1-3, with an unclear D gene assignment. Looking up the germline V gene (reference sequence) yields CDR1 WNHNN and CDR2 SYGVQD. The trim is 4 bases for V and 3 bases for J, with a gap of 16 bases between the germline ends. The CDR3 spans 16 residues, from the cysteine through the phenylalanine. Kept here is only the CDR3 DNA, which spans 48 bases and is read in frame from base 1.